This T cell receptor beta chain was captured by sequencing in a study of blood T cell repertoires in COVID-19. Across the whole study: Samples came from the United States, Italy and Spain, spanning acute and convalescent COVID-19.

The study drew participants aged roughly 18 to 95 years from 20 to 30 US areas. Each recovered donor of Cohort 3 presented with two negative PCRs, clearance, or symptom resolution. The CDR3 is 17 residues long. With 4 bases clipped from V and 1 base from J, the junction kept 12 bases outside the gene matches. Germline V gene sequence: CDR1 MDHEN, CDR2 SYDVKM. Methods used by the authors: The assay estimated nucleated cells by amplifying reference gene primers. TCRdb's table, derived via immunoSEQ multiplex PCR, lists solely in-frame clones and lacks some. V, J and clone size are taken as reported in that table, and D and trimming were inferred from the DNA itself. The data contain over 300,000 clones, roughly 90% of them singletons.

The gene calls are TRBV28 and TRBJ1-1; 7 bases are shared with TRBD1. This clonotype originated in a woman aged 40 to 49 who had recovered from COVID-19. The specimen was PBMCs or T cells enriched from blood (not recorded which). The CDR3 sequence is CASSSVDRLVANTEAFF. The CDR3 DNA is TGTGCCAGCAGTTCCGTGGACAGGTTGGTCGCGAACACTGAAGCTTTCTTT.